This paragraph covers one TCR beta chain sequence. V trimming: 11 bases; J trimming: 4 bases; junction bases outside the gene matches: 12. The CDR3 covers 17 residues. In germline, CDR1 is WSHSY, CDR2 SAAADI. Measured with immunoSEQ multiplex PCR; TCRdb has only the in-frame clones, and not every one. The table shows roughly 84,000 clones, with around nine tenths occurring only once. The entry originates in a study of control samples from healthy donors and cancer patients. Material: blood. The TCR was taken from a middle-aged man in good health. This sequence joins TRBV10-2 and TRBJ1-6; 12 bases are a match to TRBD1. The CDR3 nucleotides read TGCGCCGTACAAAGGGACAGGGGGCAAGGATATAATTCACCCCTCCACTTT. Protein product: CAVQRDRGQGYNSPLHF.